This T cell receptor (beta chain) comes out of a study of T cell repertoires in cytomegalovirus infection. Study as a whole: Recently identified HLA-C-restricted and well-studied HLA-B-restricted CMV epitopes were used. Shared public TCR beta signatures pointed to both CMV infection and a matching HLA type.

TCRdb used MiXCR to reprocess the reads, holding one entry per CDR3 protein. This sample carries approximately 120,000 distinct CDR3 sequences, around 32% of them seen once, and the ten largest clones take 58%. General study points: Ex vivo, HLA-C-restricted CMV-specific TCR beta clonotypes prevailed over the rest of the response. CMV carriers with the relevant HLA were identified by cumulative public TCR beta family frequency.

V was clipped by 3 bases and J by 5 bases, with 14 bases between them. From germline, CDR1 is MDHEN and CDR2 SYDVKM. The CDR3 runs 14 residues. Of note for this clonotype: Its antigen remains unknown. The final CDR3 position lacks the conserved phenylalanine or tryptophan, pointing to a likely read error.

The genes are TRBV28 and TRBJ2-7, with D perhaps matching TRBD1 (5 bases). The receptor was isolated from a human donor in good health (CMV status not recorded). Some clones in this sample may be carry-over from other donors' samples. The source material was CD8+ T cells from cultured PBMCs, sampled from culture after CMV antigen stimulation. The chain's CDR3 is CASSLGQGLNEQYS. CDR3 nucleotide sequence: TGTGCCAGCAGTTTGGGCCAGGGTTTGAACGAGCAGTACTCC.